The 13 T cell receptor beta chains given below trace back to one sample, sequenced in a study of blood T cell repertoires in COVID-19. Using immunoSEQ multiplex PCR, the repertoire was profiled, and TCRdb retains in-frame clones only, with some absent. The sample has hundreds of thousands of clones; approximately 86% are singletons. The specimen was PBMCs or T cells enriched from blood (not recorded which). All receptors derive from a woman in her twenties or thirties who had recovered from COVID-19.

This clone was seen once. V usage is TRBV28 and J usage is TRBJ1-1; the D gene is possibly TRBD1 (6 bases). V was shortened by 1 base and J by 5 bases, with 8 bases between the two germline ends. Germline V gene lookup returns CDR1 MDHEN and CDR2 SYDVKM. The CDR3 is 13 residues long. This CDR3 is CASSLLGQTEAFF. CDR3 coding DNA: TGTGCCAGCAGTTTATTGGGACAAACTGAAGCTTTCTTT.

The CDR3 DNA follows: TGTGCCACCAGCATAGTATCCGGGACAGGGCCGTCTGGCTACACCTTC. The encoded protein is CATSIVSGTGPSGYTF. V gene TRBV15 combines with J gene TRBJ1-2, with 9 bases aligning to TRBD1. V lost 4 bases and J lost 7; bases outside the gene matches: 13. Germline V CDR1 and CDR2: LNHNV, YYDKDF (reference sequence). The CDR3 length is 16 residues.

The rearrangement links TRBV5-1 to TRBJ1-6; 9 bases line up with TRBD1. CDR1 is SGHRS, CDR2 YFSETQ, per germline. Trimming cost V 0 bases and J 7 bases; bases outside gene matches: 2. The CDR3 consists of 15 residues. CDR3 sequence reads: CASSLADRGNSPLHF. CDR3 nucleotides: TGCGCCAGCAGCTTGGCGGACAGGGGAAATTCACCCCTCCACTTT. Full variable domain (remainder filled in from reference TRBV5-1 and TRBJ1-6): KAGVTQTPRYLIKTRGQQVTLSCSPISGHRSVSWYQQTPGQGLQFLFEYFSETQRNKGNFPGRFSGRQFSNSRSEMNVSTLELGDSALYLCASSLADRGNSPLHFGNGTRLTVT.

This clone was observed a handful of times. V gene TRBV5-4 combines with J gene TRBJ2-7; D not certain. The CDR3 is 14 residues long. Germline V lookup: CDR1 SGHNT, CDR2 YYREEE (reference sequence). Trimming pared 4 bases from V and 0 bases from J, leaving 11 bases between. The CDR3 loop reads CASSRSFSSYEQYF. The DNA of the CDR3 is TGTGCCAGCAGCCGGTCATTTAGCTCCTACGAGCAGTACTTC.

V usage is TRBV5-4 and J usage is TRBJ2-2; D not certain. This CDR3 is 15 amino acids long. V was pared by 0 bases and J by 6 bases, with 12 bases between. In germline, CDR1 is SGHNT, CDR2 YYREEE (reference sequence). The DNA of the CDR3 is TGTGCCAGCAGCTTGGGGGTTGCTCGGGCCGGGGAGCTGTTTTTT. Protein product: CASSLGVARAGELFF.

The chain joins TRBV5-5 to TRBJ2-7, with TRBD2 identical over 7 bases. After removal of 0 bases from V and 0 bases from J, the junction contained 6 bases not matched to a gene. The CDR3 totals 16 residues. Germline loops: CDR1 SGHKS, CDR2 YYEKEE (reference sequence). CDR3 residues: CASSLVTSGASYEQYF. CDR3 nucleotides: TGTGCCAGCAGCTTGGTCACAAGCGGGGCCTCCTACGAGCAGTACTTC.

The rearrangement uses TRBV11-3 and TRBJ1-2, with 8 bases aligning to TRBD1. V was clipped by 3 bases and J by 8 bases; unmatched bases: 5. The CDR3 runs to 13 residues. Germline CDR1 SGHNT, CDR2 YENEEA. CDR3 protein: CASSFSRTGGYTF. The CDR3 coding sequence is TGTGCCAGCAGCTTCAGCCGGACAGGGGGCTACACCTTC.

The chain recombines TRBV27 with TRBJ1-2, with D possibly matching TRBD1 (5 bases). The CDR3 consists of 13 residues. CDR1 and CDR2 (germline): MNHEY, SMNVEV (reference sequence). V was trimmed by 3 bases and J by 8 bases, leaving 13 bases between them. The CDR3 nucleotides are TGTGCCAGCAGTTTCCGTTTGGGGGGAGGCTACACCTTC. This codes for CASSFRLGGGYTF.

The chain carries TRBV7-2 and TRBJ1-5, with D unclear. Germline V gene data show CDR1 as SGHTA and CDR2 as FQGNSA. V was trimmed by 1 base and J by 5 bases, leaving 6 bases between them. The CDR3 loop spans 13 amino acids. The DNA for the CDR3 is TGTGCCAGCAGCTTAGGGCCAGATCAGCCCCAGCATTTT. As protein: CASSLGPDQPQHF.

This clone appeared once. The V gene is TRBV5-1, the J gene TRBJ2-2, with 7 bases matching TRBD1. The germline V gene has CDR1 SGHRS and CDR2 YFSETQ. V gave up 6 bases and J gave up 2 bases; unmatched junction bases: 7. The CDR3 length is 15 residues. The CDR3 protein is CASKRQGSNTGELFF. DNA of the CDR3: TGCGCCAGCAAAAGACAGGGTTCCAACACCGGGGAGCTGTTTTTT.

The chain recombines TRBV7-9 with TRBJ1-1; 12 nucleotides agree with TRBD1. The length of the CDR3 is 16 residues. The germline CDR1 and CDR2 sequences are SEHNR and FQNEAQ (reference sequence). With V trimmed by 4 bases and J by 5 bases, 8 bases remained unmatched. CDR3 DNA sequence: TGTGCCAGCAGCTGGGGGACAGGGGGCTTTGGAACTGAAGCTTTCTTT. Protein sequence: CASSWGTGGFGTEAFF.

The table lists this clone with a count of one. The V call is TRBV11-3, the J call TRBJ2-3; TRBD2 is a possible D gene (6 bases). Germline CDR1 is SGHNT and CDR2 is YENEEA. V lost 5 bases and J 4 bases, leaving 10 bases between the germline ends. This CDR3 has 13 residues. CDR3 loop: CASSPRRADTQYF. The CDR3, as DNA: TGTGCCAGCAGCCCCCGGAGGGCAGATACGCAGTATTTT.

The rearrangement links TRBV12-3 or TRBV12-4 to TRBJ2-5; D possibly corresponds to TRBD1 (5 bases). Deletions cut 6 bases from V and 5 bases from J, with 13 bases between. This CDR3 is 13 amino acids long. The CDR3: CASSQGRRETQYF. CDR3 nucleotides: TGTGCCAGCAGCCAGGGTCGGCGGGAGACCCAGTACTTC.